The rows below give T cell receptor beta chains drawn from one sample of a study of blood T cell repertoires in COVID-19. The data were produced by immunoSEQ multiplex PCR, yet TCRdb's version contains in-frame clones alone and is incomplete. The data contain approximately 100,000 clones, roughly 90% of them singletons. Sequenced: peripheral blood. The receptors shown here come from a man aged 55 to 70 with acute or convalescent COVID-19. CDR3s include the opening cysteine and the closing phenylalanine or tryptophan. Fields, in order: D gene, J gene, clone size, V gene, CDR3 DNA, CDR3 protein. The D gene is left open where the match is weak. Clone size, where shown, is once, few, many, or a class for clones that have expanded.

d_call: -; j_call: TRBJ2-3; clone_size: -; v_call: TRBV21-1; cdr3_nt: TGTGCCAGCAGGGAACAGGGGCTATATCCCACAGATACGCAGTATTTT; cdr3_aa: CASREQGLYPTDTQYF
d_call: TRBD2; j_call: TRBJ2-2; clone_size: -; v_call: TRBV5-1; cdr3_nt: TGCGCCAGCAGCTTTCAGGGATTTCAGCGGGGGCGTCAAGGAGGCGGGGAGCTGTTTTTT; cdr3_aa: CASSFQGFQRGRQGGGELFF
d_call: TRBD1; j_call: TRBJ2-5; clone_size: -; v_call: TRBV4-2; cdr3_nt: TGTGCCAGCAGCCTTGGGTATGACAGGGAAGAGACCCAGTACTTC; cdr3_aa: CASSLGYDREETQYF
d_call: TRBD1; j_call: TRBJ2-2; clone_size: -; v_call: TRBV6-5; cdr3_nt: TGTGCCAGCAGGGACCGGGACAGGAACACCGGGGAGCTGTTTTTT; cdr3_aa: CASRDRDRNTGELFF
d_call: TRBD2; j_call: TRBJ2-2; clone_size: -; v_call: TRBV7-9; cdr3_nt: TGTGCCAGCAGAATCGCCGGGACTAGAGAATCCGGGGAGCTGTTTTTT; cdr3_aa: CASRIAGTRESGELFF
d_call: -; j_call: TRBJ2-1; clone_size: -; v_call: TRBV11-2; cdr3_nt: TGTGCCAGCAGCTCACTAGATATTCTAAAGCAGTTCTTC; cdr3_aa: CASSSLDILKQFF
d_call: TRBD1; j_call: TRBJ2-2; clone_size: few; v_call: TRBV2; cdr3_nt: TGTGCCATCCAGGGGGTCGGGGAGCTGTTTTTT; cdr3_aa: CAIQGVGELFF
d_call: -; j_call: TRBJ1-2; clone_size: -; v_call: TRBV7-9; cdr3_nt: TGTGCCAGCAGCTTAGCTGGTAGCTATGGCTACACCTTC; cdr3_aa: CASSLAGSYGYTF
d_call: -; j_call: TRBJ1-1; clone_size: -; v_call: TRBV19; cdr3_nt: TGTGCCAGTAGTATAGCCAGGGGCGAAAAAGCTTTCTTT; cdr3_aa: CASSIARGEKAFF
d_call: -; j_call: TRBJ2-1; clone_size: -; v_call: TRBV29-1; cdr3_nt: TGCAGCGCCGACGGTACCGGGAGCAGGAATGAGCAGTTCTTC; cdr3_aa: CSADGTGSRNEQFF
d_call: TRBD1; j_call: TRBJ1-4; clone_size: -; v_call: TRBV5-1; cdr3_nt: TGCGCCAGCAGCTTACTGATGTCCCGGGACAGGGGGCGCTTAGAAAAACTGTTTTTT; cdr3_aa: CASSLLMSRDRGRLEKLFF
d_call: -; j_call: TRBJ2-1; clone_size: -; v_call: TRBV30; cdr3_nt: TGTGCCTGGAGTCGGACAGCGCGAAACAATGAGCAGTTCTTC; cdr3_aa: CAWSRTARNNEQFF
d_call: -; j_call: TRBJ1-5; clone_size: few; v_call: TRBV4-1; cdr3_nt: TGCGCCAGCAGCTCTCAGGTGGGCAATCAGCCCCAGCATTTT; cdr3_aa: CASSSQVGNQPQHF
d_call: -; j_call: TRBJ2-1; clone_size: -; v_call: TRBV3-1/TRBV3-2; cdr3_nt: TGTGCCAGCAGCCAAATTCAACAGCTGAACAATGAGCAGTTCTTC; cdr3_aa: CASSQIQQLNNEQFF
d_call: -; j_call: TRBJ2-3; clone_size: -; v_call: TRBV5-1; cdr3_nt: TGCGCCAGCAGCGACCGACAACCAAGCACAGATACGCAGTATTTT; cdr3_aa: CASSDRQPSTDTQYF
d_call: -; j_call: TRBJ1-6; clone_size: -; v_call: TRBV7-8; cdr3_nt: TGTGCCAGCAGCCGGGGGCCCGGAAATTCACCCCTCCACTTT; cdr3_aa: CASSRGPGNSPLHF
d_call: -; j_call: TRBJ2-4; clone_size: -; v_call: TRBV7-6; cdr3_nt: TGTGCCAGCAGCTTAGCTCGTGGAGGTCTAGCCAAAAACATTCAGTACTTC; cdr3_aa: CASSLARGGLAKNIQYF
d_call: -; j_call: TRBJ1-1; clone_size: -; v_call: TRBV29-1; cdr3_nt: TGCAGCGTTGAAAAGACTATAGAGGGGAACACTGAAGCTTTCTTT; cdr3_aa: CSVEKTIEGNTEAFF
d_call: -; j_call: TRBJ1-2; clone_size: few; v_call: TRBV5-1; cdr3_nt: TGCGCCAGCAGCTTGGTCCAGGGGAACTATGGCTACACCTTC; cdr3_aa: CASSLVQGNYGYTF
d_call: TRBD1; j_call: TRBJ2-2; clone_size: -; v_call: TRBV18; cdr3_nt: TGTGCCAGCTCCCCCGGGACAGCCACCACCGGGGAGCTGTTTTTT; cdr3_aa: CASSPGTATTGELFF
d_call: TRBD1; j_call: TRBJ1-6; clone_size: -; v_call: TRBV2; cdr3_nt: TGTGCCAGCAGAACTGGGACAGCTCGATCACCCCTCCACTTT; cdr3_aa: CASRTGTARSPLHF
d_call: -; j_call: TRBJ2-1; clone_size: few; v_call: TRBV12-5; cdr3_nt: TGTGCTAGTGGTTTTTCTCTAGATAATGAGCAGTTCTTC; cdr3_aa: CASGFSLDNEQFF
d_call: -; j_call: TRBJ1-2; clone_size: -; v_call: TRBV29-1; cdr3_nt: TGCAGCGTTGTGTACGAGCATGGCTACACCTTC; cdr3_aa: CSVVYEHGYTF
d_call: TRBD1; j_call: TRBJ1-3; clone_size: -; v_call: TRBV5-1; cdr3_nt: TGCGCCAGCAGCTTGAACAGGGGGTTCTCTGGAAACACCATATATTTT; cdr3_aa: CASSLNRGFSGNTIYF
d_call: TRBD1; j_call: TRBJ1-6; clone_size: once; v_call: TRBV3-1/TRBV3-2; cdr3_nt: TGTGCCAGCAGCCCGGGACAGGGGGCCCCAAGCTCCTATAATTCACCCCTCCACTTT; cdr3_aa: CASSPGQGAPSSYNSPLHF
d_call: TRBD1; j_call: TRBJ2-5; clone_size: -; v_call: TRBV19; cdr3_nt: TGTGCCAGTAGGGACAGGGGGCTAGAGACCCAGTACTTC; cdr3_aa: CASRDRGLETQYF